This T cell receptor beta chain was found in a study of OX40 agonist ivuxolimab in advanced cancers. The CDR3 sequence is 13 residues long. V dropped 4 bases and J dropped 2; count of bases not matched to a gene: 0. Germline-derived CDR1 and CDR2 are SNHLY and FYNNEI. Samples were taken at baseline and on day 1 of cycles 4 and 7. Assay used: immunoSEQ multiplex PCR; TCRdb lists only in-frame clones, some missing. The sample holds some 5,100 clones, around 64% seen once. Material: CD4+ or CD8+ T cells sorted from blood, obtained in a trial of the OX40 agonist ivuxolimab. This receptor was obtained from an adult with an advanced solid tumor such as melanoma, head and neck, liver or kidney cancer. The rearrangement joins TRBV2 to TRBJ2-3, with 7 bases that match TRBD2. CDR3 in DNA: TGTGCCAGCAGTGGGGACTACACAGATACGCAGTATTTT. Encoded protein: CASSGDYTDTQYF.